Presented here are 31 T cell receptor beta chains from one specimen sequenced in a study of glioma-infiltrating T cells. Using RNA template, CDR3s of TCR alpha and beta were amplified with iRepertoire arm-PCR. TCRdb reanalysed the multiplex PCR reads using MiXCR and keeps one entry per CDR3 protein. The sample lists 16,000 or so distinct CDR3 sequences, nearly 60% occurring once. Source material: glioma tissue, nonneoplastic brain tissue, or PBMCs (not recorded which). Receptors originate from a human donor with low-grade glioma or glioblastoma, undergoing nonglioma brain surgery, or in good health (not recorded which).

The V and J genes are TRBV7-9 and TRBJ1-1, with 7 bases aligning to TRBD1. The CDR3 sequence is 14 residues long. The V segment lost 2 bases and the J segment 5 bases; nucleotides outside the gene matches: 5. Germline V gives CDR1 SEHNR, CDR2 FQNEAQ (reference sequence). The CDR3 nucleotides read TGTGCCAGCAGCTTACGACAGGGTGATACTGAAGCTTTCTTT. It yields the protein CASSLRQGDTEAFF.

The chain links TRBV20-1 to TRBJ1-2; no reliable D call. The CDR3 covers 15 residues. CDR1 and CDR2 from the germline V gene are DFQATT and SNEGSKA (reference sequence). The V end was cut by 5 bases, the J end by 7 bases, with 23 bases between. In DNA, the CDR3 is TGCAGTGCTGATCACCGGGGATTGGACTCCGGTGGCTACACCTTC. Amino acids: CSADHRGLDSGGYTF.

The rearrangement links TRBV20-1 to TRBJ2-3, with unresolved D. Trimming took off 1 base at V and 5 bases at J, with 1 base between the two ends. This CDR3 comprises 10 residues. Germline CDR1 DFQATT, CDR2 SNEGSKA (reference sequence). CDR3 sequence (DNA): TGCAGTGCTAGAGGAGATACGCAGTATTTT. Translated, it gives CSARGDTQYF.

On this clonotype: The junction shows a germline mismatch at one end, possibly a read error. The CDR3 sequence: CASLGLLDMQYF. CDR3 sequence (DNA): TGTGCCAGCCTCGGCCTGTTAGATATGCAGTATTTT. The chain has TRBV6-2 or TRBV6-3 and TRBJ2-3; D is unresolved. The CDR3 is 12 residues long. Germline-derived CDR1 and CDR2 are MNHEY and SVGEGT.

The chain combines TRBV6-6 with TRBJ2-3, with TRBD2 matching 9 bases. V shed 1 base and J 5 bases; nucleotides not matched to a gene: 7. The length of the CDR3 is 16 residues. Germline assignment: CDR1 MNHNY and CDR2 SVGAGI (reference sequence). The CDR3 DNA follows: TGTGCCAGCAGTTACTGGGGTAGCGGGAGAATAGATACGCAGTATTTT. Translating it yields CASSYWGSGRIDTQYF.

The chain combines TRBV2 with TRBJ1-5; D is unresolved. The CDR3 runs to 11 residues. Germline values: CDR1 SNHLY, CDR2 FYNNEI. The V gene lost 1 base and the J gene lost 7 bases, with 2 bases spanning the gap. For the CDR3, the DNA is TGTGCCAGCAGTGAAGTGCAGCCCCAGCATTTT. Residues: CASSEVQPQHF.

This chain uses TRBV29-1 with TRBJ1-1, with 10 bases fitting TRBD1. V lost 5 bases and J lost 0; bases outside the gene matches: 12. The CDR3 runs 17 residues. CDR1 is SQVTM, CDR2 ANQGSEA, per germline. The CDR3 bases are TGCAGCGTTTGGCGGAGACCGGGACAGGGGATGAACACTGAAGCTTTCTTT. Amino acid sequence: CSVWRRPGQGMNTEAFF.

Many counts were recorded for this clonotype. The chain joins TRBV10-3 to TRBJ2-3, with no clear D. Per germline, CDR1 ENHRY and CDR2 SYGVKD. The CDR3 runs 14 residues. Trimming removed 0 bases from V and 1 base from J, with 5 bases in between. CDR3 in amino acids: CAISESGGTDTQYF. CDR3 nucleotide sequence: TGTGCCATCAGTGAGTCCGGCGGCACAGATACGCAGTATTTT.

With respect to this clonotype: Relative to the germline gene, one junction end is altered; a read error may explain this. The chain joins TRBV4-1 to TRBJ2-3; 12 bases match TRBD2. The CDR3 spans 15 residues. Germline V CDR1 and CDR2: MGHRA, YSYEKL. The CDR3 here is CASSHGLAGTDTQYF. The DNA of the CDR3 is TGCGCCAGCAGCCACGGACTAGCGGGGACAGATACACAGTATTTT.

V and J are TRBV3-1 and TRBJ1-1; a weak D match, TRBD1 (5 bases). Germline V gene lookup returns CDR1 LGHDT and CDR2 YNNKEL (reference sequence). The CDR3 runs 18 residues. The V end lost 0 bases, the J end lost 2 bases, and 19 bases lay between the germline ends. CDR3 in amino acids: CASSQEVSSRGFNTEAFF. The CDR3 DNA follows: TGTGCCAGCAGCCAAGAAGTTAGTAGCCGGGGGTTCAACACTGAAGCTTTCTTT. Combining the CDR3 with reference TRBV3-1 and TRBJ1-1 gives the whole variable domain DTAVSQTPKYLVTQMGNDKSIKCEQNLGHDTMYWYKQDSKKFLKIMFSYNNKELIINETVPNRFSPKSPDKAHLNLHINSLELGDSAVYFCASSQEVSSRGFNTEAFFGQGTRLTVV.

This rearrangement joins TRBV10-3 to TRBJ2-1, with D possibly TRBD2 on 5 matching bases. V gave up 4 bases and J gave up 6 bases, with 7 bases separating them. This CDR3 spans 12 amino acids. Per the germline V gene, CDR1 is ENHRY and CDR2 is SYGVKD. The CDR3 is CAISGTSNEQFF. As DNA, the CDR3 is TGTGCCATCAGTGGGACTTCCAATGAGCAGTTCTTC.

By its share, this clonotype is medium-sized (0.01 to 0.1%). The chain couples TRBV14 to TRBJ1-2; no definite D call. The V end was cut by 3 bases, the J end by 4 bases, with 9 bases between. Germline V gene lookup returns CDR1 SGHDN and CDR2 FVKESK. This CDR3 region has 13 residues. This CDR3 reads CASSQRQSYGYTF. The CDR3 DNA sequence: TGTGCCAGCAGCCAGCGGCAGTCCTATGGCTACACCTTC.

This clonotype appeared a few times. The CDR3 loop is CASSQIPWDEQFF. In DNA form, the CDR3 reads TGTGCCAGCAGCCAAATCCCGTGGGATGAGCAGTTCTTC. The gene calls are TRBV14 and TRBJ2-1; no reliable D call. This CDR3 has 13 residues. Germline V lookup: CDR1 SGHDN, CDR2 FVKESK. V gave up 2 bases and J gave up 8 bases, with 10 bases separating them. Supplemented by reference TRBV14 and TRBJ2-1, the full variable domain reads EAGVTQFPSHSVIEKGQTVTLRCDPISGHDNLYWYRRVMGKEIKFLLHFVKESKQDESGMPNNRFLAERTGGTYSTLKVQPAELEDSGVYFCASSQIPWDEQFFGPGTRLTVL.

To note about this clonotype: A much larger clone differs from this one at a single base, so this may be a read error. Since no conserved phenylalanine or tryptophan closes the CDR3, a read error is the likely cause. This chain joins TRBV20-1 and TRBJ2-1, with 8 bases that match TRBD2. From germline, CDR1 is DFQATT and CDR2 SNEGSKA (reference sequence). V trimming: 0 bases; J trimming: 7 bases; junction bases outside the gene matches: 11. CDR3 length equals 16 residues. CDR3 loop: CSARDQTSGTRNEQFI. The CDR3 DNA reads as TGCAGTGCTAGAGATCAGACAAGCGGGACTAGGAATGAGCAGTTCATC.

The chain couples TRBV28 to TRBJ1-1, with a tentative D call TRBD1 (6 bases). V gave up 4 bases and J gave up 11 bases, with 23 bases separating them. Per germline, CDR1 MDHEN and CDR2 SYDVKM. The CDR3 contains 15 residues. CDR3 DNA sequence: TGTGCCAGCAGTTCGCCGATAAGGGGGGGGGTTTTCGCTTTCTTT. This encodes CASSSPIRGGVFAFF.

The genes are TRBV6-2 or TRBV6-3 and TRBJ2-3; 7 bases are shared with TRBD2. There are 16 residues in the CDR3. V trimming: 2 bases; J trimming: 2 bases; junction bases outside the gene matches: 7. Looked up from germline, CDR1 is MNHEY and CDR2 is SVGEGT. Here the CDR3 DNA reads TGTGCCAGCAGTTACGCTCGAGCGGGAAACACAGATACGCAGTATTTT. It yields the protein CASSYARAGNTDTQYF.

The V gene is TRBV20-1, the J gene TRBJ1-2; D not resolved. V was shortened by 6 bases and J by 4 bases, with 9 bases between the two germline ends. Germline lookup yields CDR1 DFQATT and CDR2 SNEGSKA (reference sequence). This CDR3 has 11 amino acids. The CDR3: CSAGSSYGYTF. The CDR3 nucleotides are TGCAGTGCCGGCAGCTCCTATGGCTACACCTTC.

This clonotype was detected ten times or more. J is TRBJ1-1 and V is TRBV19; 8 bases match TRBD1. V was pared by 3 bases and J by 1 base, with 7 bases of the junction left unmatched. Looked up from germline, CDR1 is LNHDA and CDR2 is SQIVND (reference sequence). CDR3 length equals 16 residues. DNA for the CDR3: TGTGCCAGTAGTATGGATTACAGGGGGTGGAACACTGAAGCTTTCTTT. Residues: CASSMDYRGWNTEAFF.

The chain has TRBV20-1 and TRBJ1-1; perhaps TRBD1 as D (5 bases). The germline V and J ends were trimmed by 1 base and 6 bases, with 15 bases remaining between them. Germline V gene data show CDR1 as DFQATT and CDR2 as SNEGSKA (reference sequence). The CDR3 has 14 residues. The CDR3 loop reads CSARAPGTGSEAFF. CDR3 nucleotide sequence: TGCAGTGCTAGAGCCCCCGGGACTGGGTCTGAAGCTTTCTTT.

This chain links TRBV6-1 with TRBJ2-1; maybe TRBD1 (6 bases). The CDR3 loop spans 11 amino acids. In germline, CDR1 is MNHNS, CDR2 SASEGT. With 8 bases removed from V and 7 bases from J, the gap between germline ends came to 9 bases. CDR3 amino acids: CASHRGNEQFF. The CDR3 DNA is TGTGCCAGCCATAGGGGGAATGAGCAGTTCTTC.

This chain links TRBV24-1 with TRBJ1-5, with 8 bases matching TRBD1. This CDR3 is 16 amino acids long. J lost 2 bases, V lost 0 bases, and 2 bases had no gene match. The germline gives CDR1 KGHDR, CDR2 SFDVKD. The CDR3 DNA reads TGTGCCACCAGTGATTTGGGACAGGGACGCAATCAGCCCCAGCATTTT. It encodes CATSDLGQGRNQPQHF.

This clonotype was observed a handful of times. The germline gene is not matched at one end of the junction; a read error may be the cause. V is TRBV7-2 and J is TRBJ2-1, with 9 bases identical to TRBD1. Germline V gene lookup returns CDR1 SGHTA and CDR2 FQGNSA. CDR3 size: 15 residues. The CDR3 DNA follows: TGTGCCAGCAGCTTACAGTATGGCCCCGGACAGGGGAAGGTCTTC. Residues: CASSLQYGPGQGKVF.

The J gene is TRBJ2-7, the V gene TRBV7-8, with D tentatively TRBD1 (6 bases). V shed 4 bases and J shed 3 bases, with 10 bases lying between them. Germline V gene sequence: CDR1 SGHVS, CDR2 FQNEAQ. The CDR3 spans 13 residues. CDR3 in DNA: TGTGCCAGCAGCTCACAGGACAGCTACGAGCAGTACTTC. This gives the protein CASSSQDSYEQYF. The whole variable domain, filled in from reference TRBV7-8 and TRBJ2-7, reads GAGVSQSPRYKVAKRGQDVALRCDPISGHVSLFWYQQALGQGPEFLTYFQNEAQLDKSGLPSDRFFAERPEGSVSTLKIQRTQQEDSAVYLCASSSQDSYEQYFGPGTRLTVT.

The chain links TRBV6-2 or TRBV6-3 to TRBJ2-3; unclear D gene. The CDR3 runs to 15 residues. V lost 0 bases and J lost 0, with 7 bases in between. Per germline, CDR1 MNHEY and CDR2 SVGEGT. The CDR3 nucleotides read TGTGCCAGCAGTTACTCGTCAGATAGCACAGATACGCAGTATTTT. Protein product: CASSYSSDSTDTQYF.

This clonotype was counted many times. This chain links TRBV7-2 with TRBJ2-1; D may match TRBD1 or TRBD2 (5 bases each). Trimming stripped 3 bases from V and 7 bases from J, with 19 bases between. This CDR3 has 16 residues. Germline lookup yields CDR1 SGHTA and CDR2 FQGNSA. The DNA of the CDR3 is TGTGCCAGCAGCTTCCGGGGCCTTCTCGTCCGGAATGAGCAGTTCTTC. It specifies CASSFRGLLVRNEQFF.

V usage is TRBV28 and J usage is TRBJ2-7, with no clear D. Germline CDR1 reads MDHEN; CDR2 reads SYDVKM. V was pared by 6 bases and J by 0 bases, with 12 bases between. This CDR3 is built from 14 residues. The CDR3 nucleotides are TGTGCCAGCAGCCCCCCCGGGCCCTCCTACGAGCAGTACTTC. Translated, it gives CASSPPGPSYEQYF.

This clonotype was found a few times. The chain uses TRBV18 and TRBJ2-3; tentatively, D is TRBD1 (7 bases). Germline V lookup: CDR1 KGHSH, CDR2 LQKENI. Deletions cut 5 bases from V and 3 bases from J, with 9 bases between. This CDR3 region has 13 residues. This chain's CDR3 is CASSAGQTDTQYF. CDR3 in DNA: TGTGCCAGCTCAGCGGGACAGACAGATACGCAGTATTTT.

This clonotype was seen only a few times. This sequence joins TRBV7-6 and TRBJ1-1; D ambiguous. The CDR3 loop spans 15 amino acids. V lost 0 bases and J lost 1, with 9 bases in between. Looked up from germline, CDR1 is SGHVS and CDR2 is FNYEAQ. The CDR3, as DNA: TGTGCCAGCAGCTTAGCATGGCAGGCGAACACTGAAGCTTTCTTT. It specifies CASSLAWQANTEAFF. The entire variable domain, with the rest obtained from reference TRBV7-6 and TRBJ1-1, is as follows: GAGVSQSPRYKVTKRGQDVALRCDPISGHVSLYWYRQALGQGPEFLTYFNYEAQQDKSGLPNDRFSAERPEGSISTLTIQRTEQRDSAMYRCASSLAWQANTEAFFGQGTRLTVV.

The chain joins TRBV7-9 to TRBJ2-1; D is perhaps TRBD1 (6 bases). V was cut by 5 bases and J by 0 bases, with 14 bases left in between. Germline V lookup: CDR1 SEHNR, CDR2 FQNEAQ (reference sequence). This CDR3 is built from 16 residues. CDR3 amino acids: CASSSLQGSSYNEQFF. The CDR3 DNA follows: TGTGCCAGCAGCAGTCTCCAGGGGAGCTCCTACAATGAGCAGTTCTTC.

CDR3 amino acids: CASSSGQGSFPYNEQFF. The CDR3 region has the DNA TGTGCCAGCAGCTCCGGACAGGGGAGTTTTCCCTACAATGAGCAGTTCTTC. The chain couples TRBV6-2 or TRBV6-3 to TRBJ2-1; 9 bases are a match to TRBD1. The CDR3 spans 17 residues. V shed 6 bases, J shed 2 bases, and the junction held 11 bases outside the gene matches. Germline-derived CDR1 and CDR2 are MNHEY and SVGEGT.

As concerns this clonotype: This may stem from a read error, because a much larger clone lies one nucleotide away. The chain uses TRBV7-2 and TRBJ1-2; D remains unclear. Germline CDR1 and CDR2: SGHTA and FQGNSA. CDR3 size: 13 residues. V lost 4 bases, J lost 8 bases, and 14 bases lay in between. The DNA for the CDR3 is TGTGCCAGCAGCTCAGCATGTGTCTCGGGCTACACCTTC. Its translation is CASSSACVSGYTF.